This record looks at one T cell receptor (beta chain) sequence and its context. Enrolled through a virtual design, the participants were between roughly 18 and 100 years of age and came from under 25 US areas. Cohorts were based on clinical histories the participants reported. Exposed enrollees had met someone with a PCR-confirmed or clinician-diagnosed COVID-19 case at some point within the 2 weeks before study entry. The sample belongs to a study of blood T cell repertoires in COVID-19. Study in general: The samples span acute and convalescent COVID-19 from the United States, Italy and Spain.

The CDR3 consists of 19 residues. Trimming took 0 bases from V and 0 from J, leaving 18 bases between them. Germline V gene sequence: CDR1 SEHNR, CDR2 FQNEAQ (reference sequence). Clones were sequenced by immunoSEQ multiplex PCR, and TCRdb holds only the in-frame ones, with some missing. The table lists 360,000 or so clones, about nine tenths of them singletons. The genes are TRBV7-9 and TRBJ2-4, with TRBD1 as a possible D gene (6 bases). Sequencing was performed on PBMCs or T cells enriched from blood (not recorded which). The clonotype comes from a woman aged 25 to 39 who had been exposed to COVID-19. In nucleotides, the CDR3 is TGTGCCAGCAGCTTAGCCCGGGACACCTACTCTCTAGCCAAAAACATTCAGTACTTC. Its protein product is CASSLARDTYSLAKNIQYF.